A single sample gave rise to the 11 T cell receptor beta chains below, sequenced in a study of cytomegalovirus exposure and HLA in healthy donors. The PCR contained 60 Vbeta and 13 Jbeta primers. Using immunoSEQ multiplex PCR, the repertoire was profiled, and TCRdb retains in-frame clones only, with some absent. The sample lists around 100,000 clones, just under 70% occurring once. The sequenced sample was PBMCs. The receptors originated from a man younger than 40 in good health and CMV-seropositive.

The table lists this clone with a few counts. The rearrangement uses TRBV10-3 and TRBJ2-2, with TRBD1 matching 8 bases. The germline V gene has CDR1 ENHRY and CDR2 SYGVKD. Trimming cost V 6 bases and J 2 bases; bases outside gene matches: 5. The length of the CDR3 is 15 residues. CDR3 bases: TGTGCCATCAGCGGACAGGGCGAAAACACCGGGGAGCTGTTTTTT. Translating it yields CAISGQGENTGELFF.

This rearrangement joins TRBV28 to TRBJ2-7, with D possibly being TRBD2 (7 bases). V shed 4 bases and J shed 3 bases, with 19 bases lying between them. This CDR3 has 16 amino acids. The germline V gene encodes CDR1 MDHEN and CDR2 SYDVKM. In DNA form, the CDR3 reads TGTGCCAGCAGTTGGGGGGGAGGGGGGCGCTTCTACGAGCAGTACGTC. Its protein product is CASSWGGGGRFYEQYV.

The V call is TRBV19, the J call TRBJ2-6, with TRBD1 matching over 8 bases. With 6 bases clipped from V and 1 base from J, the junction kept 11 bases outside the gene matches. The CDR3 totals 18 residues. Germline V CDR1 and CDR2: LNHDA, SQIVND (reference sequence). The CDR3 DNA reads as TGTGCCAGTAGCGCCAGGGGGCGCAGTAGGTCTGGGGCCAACGTCCTGACTTTC. It translates to CASSARGRSRSGANVLTF.

The CDR3 DNA is TGTGCCAGCGGGGGGACTAGCGTTTACAATGAGCAGTTCTTC. Protein product: CASGGTSVYNEQFF. This chain links TRBV2 with TRBJ2-1; 10 nucleotides line up with TRBD2. Germline values: CDR1 SNHLY, CDR2 FYNNEI. V shed 8 bases and J 4 bases; nucleotides not matched to a gene: 5. The CDR3 runs 14 residues.

This clone was detected a few times. The J gene is TRBJ1-2, the V gene TRBV6-1, with 7 bases that match TRBD1. The CDR3 spans 14 residues. From germline, CDR1 is MNHNS and CDR2 SASEGT. With V trimmed by 0 bases and J by 4 bases, 2 bases remained unmatched. The CDR3 protein is CASSEAWDSYGYTF. CDR3 in DNA: TGTGCCAGCAGTGAAGCCTGGGACAGCTATGGCTACACCTTC.

The CDR3: CAWVKQGTTNYGYTF. The CDR3 nucleotides are TGTGCCTGGGTAAAACAGGGTACCACTAACTATGGCTACACCTTC. This chain uses TRBV30 with TRBJ1-2; possibly TRBD1 for D (6 bases). The CDR3 is 15 amino acids. Trimming pared 5 bases from V and 0 bases from J, leaving 16 bases between. The germline CDR1 and CDR2 sequences are GTSNPN and SVGIG (reference sequence).

The gene calls are TRBV9 and TRBJ2-1; tentative D call: TRBD2 (6 bases). The CDR3 consists of 15 residues. The germline V gene encodes CDR1 SGDLS and CDR2 YYNGEE. The ends were cut back, 4 bases at V and 4 bases at J, with 15 bases in the middle. Here the CDR3 reads CASSMPGLGYNEQFF. CDR3 DNA sequence: TGTGCCAGCAGCATGCCGGGACTTGGGTACAATGAGCAGTTCTTC.

This chain joins TRBV7-8 and TRBJ1-2; perhaps TRBD1 as D (6 bases). The CDR3 length is 15 residues. The V and J ends lost 2 bases and 0 bases respectively, with 10 bases between them. Germline V gene sequence: CDR1 SGHVS, CDR2 FQNEAQ. CDR3: CASSLRTETNYGYTF. The CDR3 coding sequence is TGTGCCAGCAGCTTACGGACAGAAACTAACTATGGCTACACCTTC.

The chain has TRBV6-6 and TRBJ2-3, with D perhaps TRBD2 (5 bases). CDR1 and CDR2 from the germline V gene are MNHNY and SVGAGI (reference sequence). V lost 4 bases, J lost 8 bases, and 16 bases lay in between. The CDR3 length is 14 residues. The CDR3 DNA follows: TGTGCCAGCAGTTCAAAGGGAGAGTGGGGTACGCAGTATTTT. Residues: CASSSKGEWGTQYF.

V is TRBV6-5 and J is TRBJ2-5; TRBD1 matches at 8 bases. Germline assignment: CDR1 MNHEY and CDR2 SVGAGI. The CDR3 sequence is 15 residues long. V shed 4 bases and J 11 bases; nucleotides not matched to a gene: 15. The CDR3 bases are TGTGCCAGCAGTTCCCCAGGGGGCGTACCGGGCAAGCAGTACTTC. This encodes CASSSPGGVPGKQYF.

This clone occurred a few times. The V call is TRBV6-1, the J call TRBJ1-1, with TRBD1 matching over 8 bases. The CDR3 loop spans 15 amino acids. CDR1 is MNHNS, CDR2 SASEGT, per germline. Trimming removed 5 bases from V and 3 bases from J; junction bases left unmatched: 8. The CDR3: CASSFRGRGDTEAFF. CDR3 nucleotides: TGTGCCAGCAGTTTCAGGGGGCGCGGGGACACTGAAGCTTTCTTT.